Below are 8 T cell receptor beta chains sequenced from a single sample in a study of T cell changes during pregnancy in multiple sclerosis (dated by TCRdb to about 2019). Library preparation was by the immunoSEQ multiplex PCR assay. TCRdb took this table from immuneACCESS and kept in-frame rearrangements with V and J called. Such tables lack part of the clones; where checked against another copy, unresolved V genes explain under half of the gap, and the rest is unexplained. The sample has approximately 40,000 clones on record, 75% to 95% of them singletons. The top ten clones comprise roughly 0.7% of the sample. The source material was CD4+ T cells from peripheral blood mononuclear cells, sampled before pregnancy. All receptors come from a female donor with multiple sclerosis, enrolled in a pregnancy study.

This rearrangement joins TRBV7-3 to TRBJ1-1; 7 bases match TRBD1. CDR3 length equals 17 residues. Germline values: CDR1 SGHTA, CDR2 FQGTGA. V shed 0 bases and J 4 bases; nucleotides not matched to a gene: 11. The CDR3 DNA reads TGTGCCAGCAGCTTAACGACCGGGACAGTGAGCCCCACTGAAGCTTTCTTT. It yields the protein CASSLTTGTVSPTEAFF. The entire variable domain, with the rest obtained from reference TRBV7-3 and TRBJ1-1, is as follows: GAGVSQTPSNKVTEKGKYVELRCDPISGHTALYWYRQSLGQGPEFLIYFQGTGAADDSGLPNDRFFAVRPEGSVSTLKIQRTERGDSAVYLCASSLTTGTVSPTEAFFGQGTRLTVV.

V is TRBV6-5 and J is TRBJ1-1; TRBD1 matches at 9 bases. V lost 2 bases, J lost 3 bases, and 7 bases stayed unmatched. Germline CDR1 and CDR2: MNHEY and SVGAGI. The CDR3 has 16 amino acids. As DNA, the CDR3 is TGTGCCAGCAGTTACAGGGGACAGGGACATGACACTGAAGCTTTCTTT. Encoded protein: CASSYRGQGHDTEAFF.

CDR3 nucleotides: TGTGCCAGCAGCTTGGTTAGTGGACAGGGTACCCAAGAGACCCAGTACTTC. Translating gives CASSLVSGQGTQETQYF. The J gene is TRBJ2-5, the V gene TRBV5-5, with 8 bases matching TRBD1. There are 17 residues in the CDR3. Germline values: CDR1 SGHKS, CDR2 YYEKEE (reference sequence). The J segment lost 1 base and the V segment lost 0 bases, leaving 8 bases of the junction unmatched. Full variable domain (outside the CDR3, taken from reference TRBV5-5 and TRBJ2-5): DAGVTQSPTHLIKTRGQQVTLRCSPISGHKSVSWYQQVLGQGPQFIFQYYEKEERGRGNFPDRFSARQFPNYSSELNVNALLLGDSALYLCASSLVSGQGTQETQYFGPGTRLLVL.

This chain joins TRBV5-1 and TRBJ2-5; 8 nucleotides agree with TRBD2. The V gene end was trimmed by 4 bases and the J gene end by 1 base; junction bases not matched to a gene: 6. Germline V gene data show CDR1 as SGHRS and CDR2 as YFSETQ. The CDR3 runs 15 residues. The CDR3 DNA reads as TGCGCCAGCAGCCCGCGCGGGGGGTCCCAAGAGACCCAGTACTTC. It is translated as CASSPRGGSQETQYF.

The V gene is TRBV7-6, the J gene TRBJ1-5; no firm D call. V was clipped by 1 base and J by 5 bases, with 6 bases between them. The germline V gene has CDR1 SGHVS and CDR2 FNYEAQ. The CDR3 has 13 amino acids. This CDR3 is CASSLDIYQPQHF. CDR3 nucleotides: TGTGCCAGCAGCTTAGACATCTATCAGCCCCAGCATTTT. Drawing the rest from reference TRBV7-6 and TRBJ1-5, the complete variable domain is GAGVSQSPRYKVTKRGQDVALRCDPISGHVSLYWYRQALGQGPEFLTYFNYEAQQDKSGLPNDRFSAERPEGSISTLTIQRTEQRDSAMYRCASSLDIYQPQHFGDGTRLSIL.

This clone appeared a single time. The J gene is TRBJ2-3, the V gene TRBV5-1; TRBD2 aligns across 10 bases. CDR1 and CDR2 from the germline V gene are SGHRS and YFSETQ. With 10 bases clipped from V and 6 bases from J, the junction kept 11 bases outside the gene matches. This CDR3 has 14 amino acids. The chain's CDR3 is CAGRTSGRGDTQYF. In DNA, the CDR3 is TGCGCCGGACGGACTAGCGGCCGGGGGGATACGCAGTATTTT.

The V gene is TRBV7-7, the J gene TRBJ2-5; D might be TRBD2 (5 bases). V lost 4 bases to trimming and J lost 5 bases, with 11 bases between them. The germline gives CDR1 SSHAT, CDR2 FNYEAQ (reference sequence). The CDR3 totals 13 residues. The CDR3 region is CASSSQRSETQYF. For the CDR3, the DNA is TGTGCCAGCAGCTCGCAGCGGTCGGAGACCCAGTACTTC.

The rearrangement uses TRBV29-1 and TRBJ2-1, with D perhaps matching TRBD2 (5 bases). V shed 1 base and J shed 0 bases, with 7 bases lying between them. This CDR3 comprises 14 residues. Per germline, CDR1 SQVTM and CDR2 ANQGSEA. CDR3 DNA: TGCAGCGTTGAAGGAGGGAGCTCCTACAATGAGCAGTTCTTC. This gives the protein CSVEGGSSYNEQFF.